This T cell receptor beta chain was sequenced for a study of cytomegalovirus exposure and HLA in healthy donors. Study-level information: Unique TCR beta sequences numbering about 100 million came from 150 million to 200 million T cells in an earlier analysis.

Study outcomes and limitations: A few CMV-associated chains were confirmed in vitro to be specific for CMV antigens. Later genetic work tied a missense DCLRE1C variant to beta-chain V and J trimming.

The study ran its PCR with 60 Vbeta and 13 Jbeta primers. The method was immunoSEQ multiplex PCR; TCRdb's version includes in-frame clones alone and lacks a portion of them. The sample carries under 150,000 clones, about 84% recorded once. CDR1 SGHRS and CDR2 YFSETQ come from the germline V gene. The V end was cut by 4 bases, the J end by 0 bases, with 7 bases between. The CDR3 contains 13 residues. This clone was found a few times. Its antigen remains unknown. This sequence was found in a woman aged 40 to 50 in good health and CMV-seropositive. Sequencing input: PBMCs. The chain is built from TRBV5-1 and TRBJ1-2; D is unresolved. The CDR3 region has the DNA TGCGCCAGCAGCCCCAGCGCTAACTATGGCTACACCTTC. Protein sequence: CASSPSANYGYTF.